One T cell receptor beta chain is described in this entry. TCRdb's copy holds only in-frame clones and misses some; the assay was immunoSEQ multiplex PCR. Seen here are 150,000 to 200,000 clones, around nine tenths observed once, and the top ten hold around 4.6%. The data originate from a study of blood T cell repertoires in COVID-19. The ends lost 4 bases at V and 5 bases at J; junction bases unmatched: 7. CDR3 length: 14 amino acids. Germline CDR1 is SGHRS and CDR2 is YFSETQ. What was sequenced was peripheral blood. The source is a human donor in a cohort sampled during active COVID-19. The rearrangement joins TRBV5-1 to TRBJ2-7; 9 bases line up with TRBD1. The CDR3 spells CASSPRTGDNEQYF. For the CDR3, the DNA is TGCGCCAGCAGCCCCCGGACAGGGGACAACGAGCAGTACTTC.